This is a list of T cell receptor beta chains from one sample in a study of control samples from healthy donors and cancer patients. Libraries were prepared by immunoSEQ multiplex PCR; TCRdb keeps only in-frame clonotypes and omits some of them. This repertoire shows around 120,000 clones, approximately 89% found once; its top ten account for approximately 2.9%. The sample consisted of blood. The receptor source for this set is a man between 60 and 75 years old in good health. Both conserved end residues are part of each CDR3. The D gene is left open where the match is weak. Only some rows state a clone size, as once, few, many or a class for expanded clones.

abundance	d_gene	v_gene	len	j_gene	CDR3nt	CDR3aa
.	.	TRBV4-2	17	TRBJ1-5	TGTGCCAGCAGCCATCACTTGGCAGGGAATAGCAATCAGCCCCAGCATTTT	CASSHHLAGNSNQPQHF
.	.	TRBV29-1	13	TRBJ2-1	TGCAGCGGTGAAGGTAGCTCCTACAATGAGCAGTTCTTC	CSGEGSSYNEQFF
.	.	TRBV10-1	12	TRBJ2-1	TGCGCCAGCTCGTTAACAGGGTATGAGCAGTTCTTC	CASSLTGYEQFF
.	TRBD1	TRBV28	18	TRBJ1-6	TGTGCCAGCAGTTTAGTCCAGGGGGCTTACTCCTATAATTCACCCCTCCACTTT	CASSLVQGAYSYNSPLHF
few	.	TRBV25-1	14	TRBJ1-2	TGTGCCAGCAGTGAACGTCCCGAAATCTATGGCTACACCTTC	CASSERPEIYGYTF
.	TRBD1	TRBV6-2/TRBV6-3	14	TRBJ1-1	TGTGCCAGCAGTCGACCCGGACAGGAAAAAGAAGCTTTCTTT	CASSRPGQEKEAFF
.	.	TRBV5-1	14	TRBJ2-2	TGCGCCAGCAGCCGGATGGCGGGGACGGGGGAGCTGTTTTTT	CASSRMAGTGELFF
.	.	TRBV19	16	TRBJ1-1	TGTGCCAGTAGTCTCTATGGGGGAAGGATGAACACTGAAGCTTTCTTT	CASSLYGGRMNTEAFF
few	TRBD1	TRBV2	15	TRBJ2-2	TGTGCCAGCAGAGACGGGACAGGGGGGCCCGGGGAGCTGTTTTTT	CASRDGTGGPGELFF
.	.	TRBV5-4	14	TRBJ1-3	TGTGCCAGCAGCTTGGTGGGTTCTGGAAACACCATATATTTT	CASSLVGSGNTIYF
.	TRBD2	TRBV9	16	TRBJ2-3	TGTGCCAGCAGCGTAGATAGCGGGGGGGCAGGAGATACGCAGTATTTT	CASSVDSGGAGDTQYF
.	.	TRBV18	13	TRBJ1-2	TGTGCCAGCTCACCGGGGGGGAACTATGGCTACACCTTC	CASSPGGNYGYTF
.	.	TRBV19	13	TRBJ1-1	TGTGCCAGTAAGTTTCTCGGGAACGCTGAAGCTTTCTTT	CASKFLGNAEAFF
once	.	TRBV7-2	16	TRBJ1-5	TGTGCCAGCAGTCAATCGTCTGGGGGCTTGGGTCAGCCCCAGCATTTT	CASSQSSGGLGQPQHF
once	.	TRBV19	14	TRBJ1-4	TGTGCCAGTAGTCCGGGTGTCGCTAATGAAAAACTGTTTTTT	CASSPGVANEKLFF
.	.	TRBV6-2/TRBV6-3	14	TRBJ1-2	TGTGCCAGCAGTTCAGGGGAGGTGACCTATGGCTACACCTTC	CASSSGEVTYGYTF
few	.	TRBV28	14	TRBJ1-1	TGTGCCAGCAGTTTGGCCCTTAGAAACACTGAAGCTTTCTTT	CASSLALRNTEAFF
.	.	TRBV27	15	TRBJ1-2	TGTGCCAGCAGTTTAATATTTTCGGCAGACTATGGCTACACCTTC	CASSLIFSADYGYTF
.	TRBD2	TRBV7-9	18	TRBJ2-3	TGTGCCAGCAGCTTAGCGCTTGGGACGGGAGGTACCACAGATACGCAGTATTTT	CASSLALGTGGTTDTQYF
.	.	TRBV13	13	TRBJ1-2	TGTGCCAGCAGCTTAGGTGTGAACTATGGCTACACCTTC	CASSLGVNYGYTF
.	TRBD1	TRBV5-6	17	TRBJ1-2	TGTGCCAGCAGAAAGGACAGGGGCAACGTCTTCGTGACGGGCTACACCTTC	CASRKDRGNVFVTGYTF
.	TRBD1	TRBV7-2	15	TRBJ1-6	TGTGCCAGCAACCTCCAAGGGACAGCTAATTCACCCCTCCACTTT	CASNLQGTANSPLHF
.	TRBD2	TRBV5-1	16	TRBJ2-3	TGCGCCAGCAGCCCCAGCGGGACGGGGGTACCAGATACGCAGTATTTT	CASSPSGTGVPDTQYF
.	.	TRBV28	15	TRBJ1-4	TGTGCCAGCAGTTCTTTCGACAGCCCTGGAGAAAAACTGTTTTTT	CASSSFDSPGEKLFF
.	.	TRBV5-4	17	TRBJ1-1	TGTGCCAGCAGCCCACGACCCACGGCGCAGAAGAACACTGAAGCTTTCTTT	CASSPRPTAQKNTEAFF
.	.	TRBV4-1	13	TRBJ1-4	TGCGCCAGCAGCCAAGAAGTCTTCCAAAAACTGTTTTTT	CASSQEVFQKLFF
.	.	TRBV6-6	17	TRBJ2-2	TGTGCCAGCAGTCCTCCTGGCAGGCTTGCGAACACCGGGGAGCTGTTTTTT	CASSPPGRLANTGELFF
.	TRBD1	TRBV28	13	TRBJ1-1	TGTGCCAGCACCCGACAGGGTCCAACTGAAGCTTTCTTT	CASTRQGPTEAFF
.	.	TRBV25-1	12	TRBJ1-6	TGTGCCAGCAGTGCCGTTGGTGGGTCCCTCCACTTT	CASSAVGGSLHF
.	TRBD2	TRBV4-3	15	TRBJ2-7	TGCGCCAGCAGCCAAGATACTAGCGGGGGATTCGAGCAGTACTTC	CASSQDTSGGFEQYF
few	.	TRBV9	10	TRBJ2-7	TGTGCCAGCGGGTTATACGAGCAGTACTTC	CASGLYEQYF
once	TRBD1	TRBV12-5	14	TRBJ1-1	TGTGCTAGTGGTACGGGACAGGGTACCACTGAAGCTTTCTTT	CASGTGQGTTEAFF
.	TRBD2	TRBV4-2	17	TRBJ2-1	TGTGCCAGCAGCCAAACGATGGGACTAGCAGGGGACAATGAGCAGTTCTTC	CASSQTMGLAGDNEQFF
.	.	TRBV13	16	TRBJ2-2	TGTGCCAGCAGCTTAATAATGAGTACCCACACCGGGGAGCTGTTTTTT	CASSLIMSTHTGELFF
once	TRBD2	TRBV4-2	17	TRBJ2-3	TGTGCCAGCAGCCAAGAATTAGCGGGGGCGTTCACAGATACGCAGTATTTT	CASSQELAGAFTDTQYF
.	TRBD1	TRBV18	15	TRBJ1-1	TGTGCCAGCTCACCACCGGGACAGCCGAACACTGAAGCTTTCTTT	CASSPPGQPNTEAFF
.	.	TRBV10-3	15	TRBJ1-5	TGTGCCATCAGTGAGTGGGACGCCGGATCTCAGCCCCAGCATTTT	CAISEWDAGSQPQHF
.	.	TRBV3-1/TRBV3-2	13	TRBJ2-7	TGTGCCAGCAGCCAAGCGGCAACCTACGAGCAGTACTTC	CASSQAATYEQYF
.	.	TRBV12-3/TRBV12-4	11	TRBJ1-1	TGTGCCAGCAGCGGCAGCACTGAAGCTTTCTTT	CASSGSTEAFF
.	.	TRBV12-3/TRBV12-4	12	TRBJ1-2	TGTGCCAGCAGTACCCAATCCTATGGCTACACCTTC	CASSTQSYGYTF
.	TRBD1	TRBV7-6	17	TRBJ2-7	TGTGCCAGCAGCTTACGTTTGACAGGGAGAGCTAACTTCGAGCAGTACTTC	CASSLRLTGRANFEQYF
.	.	TRBV6-5	14	TRBJ2-3	TGTGCCAGCCAGATGGACTGGAGCACAGATACGCAGTATTTT	CASQMDWSTDTQYF
once	.	TRBV9	14	TRBJ1-2	TGTGCCAGCAGCGTGGCCTCCCAATCCCTGGGCTACACCTTC	CASSVASQSLGYTF
.	.	TRBV28	16	TRBJ2-7	TGTGCCAGCAGTTTATTGTCGGGGGCCTACTCCTACGAGCAGTACTTC	CASSLLSGAYSYEQYF
.	TRBD2	TRBV3-1/TRBV3-2	17	TRBJ2-5	TGTGCCAGCAGCCAAGGAGCGAGGGCGGGGGGGCTAGAGACCCAGTACTTC	CASSQGARAGGLETQYF
.	.	TRBV3-1/TRBV3-2	13	TRBJ1-1	TGTGCCAGCAGCCAAATACAGGGTTTCGAAGCTTTCTTT	CASSQIQGFEAFF
.	TRBD1	TRBV6-5	14	TRBJ1-1	TGTGCCAGCAATCTGGACAGGGCAAACACTGAAGCTTTCTTT	CASNLDRANTEAFF
.	.	TRBV2	15	TRBJ2-3	TGTGCCAGCAGTGTACCGTTCCCTCGCACAGATACGCAGTATTTT	CASSVPFPRTDTQYF
.	TRBD1	TRBV7-7	13	TRBJ2-5	TGTGCCAGCAGCTTGGGACAGTTCAAGACCCAGTACTTC	CASSLGQFKTQYF
.	.	TRBV28	14	TRBJ2-5	TGTGCCAGCAGTTTTTCACCAGGGCAAGAGACCCAGTACTTC	CASSFSPGQETQYF
once	TRBD1	TRBV6-5	12	TRBJ1-2	TGTGCCAGCAGACAGGGGCTTGGTGGCTACACCTTC	CASRQGLGGYTF
few	TRBD2	TRBV6-4	13	TRBJ2-3	TGTGCCAGCAGTGACGGGGGGGTAGATACGCAGTATTTT	CASSDGGVDTQYF
few	TRBD1	TRBV6-5	15	TRBJ1-2	TGTGCCAGCAGAACTACGGGACAGGGGGCTGGAGGCTACACCTTC	CASRTTGQGAGGYTF
.	.	TRBV7-2	15	TRBJ2-7	TGTGCCAGCAGCGCCGGGCGGGTACGGGGGTACGAGCAGTACTTC	CASSAGRVRGYEQYF
.	.	TRBV6-6	15	TRBJ2-7	TGTGCCAGCAGTCTTGCAGACGCTAGCTCCTACGAGCAGTACTTC	CASSLADASSYEQYF
.	.	TRBV7-2	16	TRBJ1-6	TGTGCCAGCAGCTTTGGGGGGGGCGGGAGAGGTTCACCCCTCCACTTT	CASSFGGGGRGSPLHF
.	TRBD1	TRBV28	20	TRBJ1-5	TGTGCCAGCAGAAACCATGACAGGGATATCCTGGTTAATAGCAATCAGCCCCAGCATTTT	CASRNHDRDILVNSNQPQHF
.	.	TRBV12-2	15	TRBJ1-5	TGTGCAAGTCGCTTAGTTGGTAGGATCAATCAGCCCCAGCATTTT	CASRLVGRINQPQHF